The 2 T cell receptor beta chains given below trace back to one sample, sequenced in a study of blood T cell repertoires in COVID-19. Libraries were prepared by immunoSEQ multiplex PCR; TCRdb keeps only in-frame clonotypes and omits some of them. The sample lists fewer than 450,000 clones, approximately 88% occurring once. Source material: PBMCs or T cells enriched from blood (not recorded which). These receptor sequences come from a woman aged 40-49 years with acute COVID-19.

This clone has only one observation. The chain uses TRBV2 and TRBJ1-2; the D is unclear. The CDR3 runs to 11 residues. Deletions cut 6 bases from V and 5 bases from J, with 7 bases between. Germline lookup yields CDR1 SNHLY and CDR2 FYNNEI. CDR3 nucleotides: TGTGCCAGCAGACAGATATATGGCTACACCTTC. This encodes CASRQIYGYTF.

This clone came up once. The chain carries TRBV19 and TRBJ1-5; the match to TRBD1 covers 7 bases. CDR3 size: 17 residues. V gave up 1 base and J gave up 0 bases; unmatched junction bases: 6. Looked up from germline, CDR1 is LNHDA and CDR2 is SQIVND (reference sequence). The chain's CDR3 is CASSIVRTGYSNQPQHF. The DNA of the CDR3 is TGTGCCAGTAGTATAGTCCGGACAGGTTATAGCAATCAGCCCCAGCATTTT.